Below, 17 T cell receptor beta chains from the same sample are listed, as sequenced in a study of T cell repertoires in cytomegalovirus infection. TCRdb called the reads again in MiXCR, with one record for every CDR3 protein. The sample carries about 740,000 distinct CDR3 sequences, 35% recorded once. The source material was PBMCs. These receptors all come from a human donor in good health (CMV status not recorded). Some clones in this sample may be carry-over from other donors' samples.

This clonotype was counted only a few times. This chain links TRBV20-1 with TRBJ1-2, with D perhaps matching TRBD1 (6 bases). With 5 bases removed from V and 0 bases from J, the gap between germline ends came to 16 bases. CDR1 DFQATT and CDR2 SNEGSKA come from the germline V gene (reference sequence). There are 15 residues in the CDR3. The CDR3 here is CSAFSLTGSNYGYTF. The DNA for the CDR3 is TGCAGTGCTTTTTCCCTGACAGGCTCTAACTATGGCTACACCTTC.

CDR3 nucleotides: TGTGCCAGCAGCCCGACGACAGGGACCCTCGGTAATGAAAAACTGTTTTTT. This gives the protein CASSPTTGTLGNEKLFF. The genes are TRBV3-1 and TRBJ1-4, with 7 bases identical to TRBD1. The germline V gene encodes CDR1 LGHDT and CDR2 YNNKEL (reference sequence). The V and J ends lost 4 bases and 4 bases, in that order; junction bases with no gene match: 12. The CDR3 consists of 17 residues.

V and J are TRBV28 and TRBJ2-7; the match to TRBD1 covers 8 bases. The CDR3 sequence is 12 residues long. The ends lost 11 bases at V and 6 bases at J; junction bases unmatched: 9. Per germline, CDR1 MDHEN and CDR2 SYDVKM. The chain's CDR3 is CAGGTGPGEQYF. The DNA of the CDR3 is TGTGCCGGGGGGACAGGACCCGGCGAGCAGTACTTC. Drawing the rest from reference TRBV28 and TRBJ2-7, the complete variable domain is DVKVTQSSRYLVKRTGEKVFLECVQDMDHENMFWYRQDPGLGLRLIYFSYDVKMKEKGDIPEGYSVSREKKERFSLILESASTNQTSMYLCAGGTGPGEQYFGPGTRLTVT.

A note on this clonotype: Since a much larger clone is just one base distant, this may be a read error. The chain employs TRBV4-2 and TRBJ2-7, with 7 bases aligning to TRBD1. V trimming: 7 bases; J trimming: 2 bases; junction bases outside the gene matches: 8. The length of the CDR3 is 14 residues. Per the germline V gene, CDR1 is LGHNA and CDR2 is YNFKEQ. CDR3 residues: CASISGTATYEQYF. The CDR3 DNA reads TGTGCCAGCATCTCCGGGACAGCCACCTACGAGCAGTACTTC.

The CDR3 DNA sequence: TGTGCCAGCAGCCCTGGGGGGGCGAACACCGGGGAGCTGTTTTTT. Its translation: CASSPGGANTGELFF. J is TRBJ2-2 and V is TRBV5-6, with 7 bases that match TRBD2. With 4 bases clipped from V and 0 bases from J, the junction kept 3 bases outside the gene matches. The germline gives CDR1 SGHDT, CDR2 YYEEEE. This CDR3 has 15 amino acids.

A single count supports this clonotype. A read error is possible here, since a much larger clone lies one base away. The chain carries TRBV7-3 and TRBJ2-4; tentative D call: TRBD2 (6 bases). Germline V gene sequence: CDR1 SGHTA, CDR2 FQGTGA. The length of the CDR3 is 15 residues. CDR3 region: CSSSLVGGSKNIQYF. CDR3 DNA: TGTTCCAGCAGCTTAGTGGGGGGATCCAAAAACATTCAGTACTTC.

The J gene is TRBJ1-5, the V gene TRBV20-1; D possibly corresponds to TRBD1 (5 bases). The CDR3 contains 15 residues. Germline V gene lookup returns CDR1 DFQATT and CDR2 SNEGSKA (reference sequence). Trimming left V 5 bases short and J 5 bases short, with 19 bases between. CDR3: CSAPHGAAGDQPQHF. The CDR3 nucleotides read TGCAGTGCTCCGCATGGGGCCGCGGGGGATCAGCCCCAGCATTTT.

The chain employs TRBV27 and TRBJ2-7; D remains ambiguous. The CDR3 is 15 amino acids. V lost 10 bases and J lost 2, with 21 bases in between. Germline V gene sequence: CDR1 MNHEY, CDR2 SMNVEV (reference sequence). The CDR3 DNA follows: TGTGCCACCCGAGGAGAAGTTCGAGGACCCTACGAGCAGTACTTC. Protein: CATRGEVRGPYEQYF.

The chain employs TRBV28 and TRBJ2-7; TRBD1 or TRBD2 may be the D gene (6 bases each). V lost 11 bases to trimming and J lost 1 base, with 18 bases between them. The CDR3 is made up of 14 amino acids. CDR1 MDHEN and CDR2 SYDVKM come from the germline V gene. In nucleotides, the CDR3 is TGTGCCTCAGGGGAGGTAAAGCGGTCCTACGAGCAGTACTTC. It translates to CASGEVKRSYEQYF.

This clonotype was picked up many times. The V and J genes are TRBV6-5 and TRBJ1-5, with 7 bases matching TRBD1. Germline lookup yields CDR1 MNHEY and CDR2 SVGAGI. With 6 bases clipped from V and 15 bases from J, the junction kept 8 bases outside the gene matches. CDR3 length: 11 amino acids. For the CDR3, the DNA is TGTGCCAGCAGGGGACAGACCAAGGGGCATTTT. Translation gives CASRGQTKGHF.

The chain links TRBV15 to TRBJ2-2; D might be TRBD1 (6 bases). The CDR3 sequence is 18 residues long. Germline V gene data show CDR1 as LNHNV and CDR2 as YYDKDF (reference sequence). V was clipped by 1 base and J by 3 bases, with 18 bases between them. The CDR3 loop is CATSRAFRQGIDTGELFF. The CDR3 DNA reads TGTGCCACCAGCAGAGCTTTTAGGCAGGGGATCGACACCGGGGAGCTGTTTTTT. Combining the CDR3 with reference TRBV15 and TRBJ2-2 gives the whole variable domain DAMVIQNPRYQVTQFGKPVTLSCSQTLNHNVMYWYQQKSSQAPKLLFHYYDKDFNNEADTPDNFQSRRPNTSFCFLDIRSPGLGDTAMYLCATSRAFRQGIDTGELFFGEGSRLTVL.

In its sample, this clonotype was seen a few times. The gene calls are TRBV5-6 and TRBJ1-3; TRBD1 might be the D (5 bases). CDR1 and CDR2 (germline): SGHDT, YYEEEE. The V end lost 4 bases, the J end lost 4 bases, and 12 bases lay between the germline ends. This CDR3 contains 14 residues. The CDR3 sequence: CASSRIDRGNTIYF. In nucleotides, the CDR3 is TGTGCCAGCAGCCGAATCGACAGAGGAAACACCATATATTTT.

J is TRBJ2-1 and V is TRBV5-4; the match to TRBD1 covers 7 bases. The ends lost 3 bases at V and 2 bases at J; junction bases unmatched: 5. CDR3 size: 15 residues. Germline CDR1 and CDR2: SGHNT and YYREEE (reference sequence). The CDR3 loop is CASSSRQGPYNEQFF. The CDR3 DNA is TGTGCCAGCAGCTCCCGACAGGGACCCTACAATGAGCAGTTCTTC.

This clonotype has just a few counts. The chain uses TRBV7-6 and TRBJ2-2; the D gene is possibly TRBD2 (6 bases). The germline gives CDR1 SGHVS, CDR2 FNYEAQ. The CDR3 totals 17 residues. V shed 5 bases and J shed 6 bases, with 22 bases lying between them. The CDR3 DNA reads as TGTGCCAGCAGCCCCCCTGGGGGGTCGAGGTTGTCCGGGGAGCTGTTTTTT. Its translation: CASSPPGGSRLSGELFF.

In its sample, this clonotype was seen once. Without the conserved terminal phenylalanine or tryptophan, this CDR3 likely stems from a read error. The chain is built from TRBV7-9 and TRBJ1-1, with D possibly TRBD1 on 6 matching bases. Germline values: CDR1 SEHNR, CDR2 FQNEAQ (reference sequence). The CDR3 runs 17 residues. Between the trimmed V and J ends, which lost 4 bases and 0 bases, there was a span of 18 bases. The CDR3 bases are TGTGCCAGCAGCTCCCCAGGGGCAGGGGCCTTGAACACTGAAGCTTTCTCT. This codes for CASSSPGAGALNTEAFS.

In DNA, the CDR3 is TGTGCCAGTAGCTCTCGGAGGGTCTATGGCTACACCTTC. This translates into CASSSRRVYGYTF. The chain links TRBV19 to TRBJ1-2; no clear D. The ends were cut back, 6 bases at V and 4 bases at J, with 12 bases in the middle. This CDR3 spans 13 amino acids. Germline CDR1 LNHDA, CDR2 SQIVND (reference sequence).

The chain joins TRBV10-3 to TRBJ1-5; D remains unclear. There are 13 residues in the CDR3. Trimming pared 0 bases from V and 6 bases from J, leaving 6 bases between. Germline V gene data show CDR1 as ENHRY and CDR2 as SYGVKD. The CDR3: CAISESEGQPQHF. The DNA of the CDR3 is TGTGCCATCAGTGAGTCAGAGGGTCAGCCCCAGCATTTT.